This entry describes one TCR beta chain. Its antigen is currently unknown. The CDR3 contains 13 residues. V gave up 5 bases and J gave up 7 bases, with 12 bases separating them. This specimen belongs to a study of blood T cells in healthy people across ages. Overall study results and limits: Long-lived donors had more naive CD4+ cells and higher diversity than aged donors.

Alongside a J-beta primer mix, a sample-barcoded 5' primer served in a second PCR lasting about 7 to 12 cycles. Each cDNA was tagged by a template-switch adaptor containing 12 random nucleotides. From the 5' RACE reads, TCRdb called clonotypes with MiXCR, one entry per CDR3 protein. Among some 1.4 million distinct CDR3 sequences listed, 42% were seen once. Sequenced: blood. The sequence was obtained from a young woman in good health. The chain employs TRBV12-3 or TRBV12-4 and TRBJ1-5; D not certain. The CDR3, as DNA: TGTGCCAGCAGTCCCGAGTCGAGACAGCCCCAGCATTTT. It translates to CASSPESRQPQHF.